The 22 T cell receptor beta chains below all came from one sample that was sequenced in a study of blood T cell repertoires in COVID-19. TCRdb keeps only in-frame clones here, not all; method: immunoSEQ multiplex PCR. The sample contains approximately 150,000 clones, about 85% of which appear only once. Sequencing used PBMCs or T cells enriched from blood (not recorded which). Every receptor here comes from a woman between 45 and 60 years old who had recovered from COVID-19.

CDR3 nucleotides: TGCGCCAGCAGCCAAATAGCGGGAGGGCCGAATGAGCAGTTCTTC. Protein: CASSQIAGGPNEQFF. The V call is TRBV5-1, the J call TRBJ2-1; TRBD2 aligns across 11 bases. The CDR3 runs to 15 residues. Germline V gene lookup returns CDR1 SGHRS and CDR2 YFSETQ. Losses at the gene ends were 4 bases for V and 7 bases for J; bases not matched to a gene: 7.

This clone was picked up a small number of times. The junction departs from the called germline gene at one end, perhaps through a read error. This sample also contains other DNA sequences that code for the same CDR3. The chain is built from TRBV3-1 (or the pseudogene TRBV3-2) and TRBJ2-5; 8 positions agree with TRBD2. Per germline, CDR1 LGHDT and CDR2 YNNKEL (reference sequence). This CDR3 is 14 amino acids long. The DNA of the CDR3 is TGTCCCAGCAGCCACGGGAGGGGGGGGGAGACCCAGTACTTC. It yields the protein CPSSHGRGGETQYF.

The chain recombines TRBV19 with TRBJ1-3; D gene unclear. With 4 bases removed from V and 2 bases from J, the gap between germline ends came to 15 bases. In germline, CDR1 is LNHDA, CDR2 SQIVND (reference sequence). CDR3 length: 16 residues. The CDR3 protein is CASSSITGGAGNTIYF. The DNA for the CDR3 is TGTGCCAGTAGTAGTATAACGGGTGGCGCTGGAAACACCATATATTTT. The full variable domain, rest sourced from reference TRBV19 and TRBJ1-3, is DGGITQSPKYLFRKEGQNVTLSCEQNLNHDAMYWYRQDPGQGLRLIYYSQIVNDFQKGDIAEGYSVSREKKESFPLTVTSAQKNPTAFYLCASSSITGGAGNTIYFGEGSWLTVV.

The rearrangement links TRBV15 to TRBJ1-5; 10 bases map to TRBD1. Germline assignment: CDR1 LNHNV and CDR2 YYDKDF (reference sequence). The ends lost 3 bases at V and 2 bases at J; junction bases unmatched: 4. The CDR3 loop spans 16 amino acids. The CDR3 sequence is CATSRTGGYGNQPQHF. For the CDR3, the DNA is TGTGCCACCAGCAGGACAGGGGGCTACGGCAATCAGCCCCAGCATTTT.

This clone turned up a few times. This chain uses TRBV4-3 with TRBJ2-7; TRBD2 matches at 10 bases. V trimming: 1 base; J trimming: 3 bases; junction bases outside the gene matches: 12. Germline-derived CDR1 and CDR2 are LGHNA and YSLEER. The CDR3 is made up of 18 amino acids. The CDR3 spells CASSQGLAGVPTYYEQYF. For the CDR3, the DNA is TGCGCCAGCAGCCAAGGCCTAGCGGGAGTACCCACCTACTACGAGCAGTACTTC.

This clone was counted a single time. V usage is TRBV3-1 (or the pseudogene TRBV3-2) and J usage is TRBJ2-5, with no clear D. This CDR3 is 11 amino acids long. Trimming cost V 10 bases and J 5 bases, with 11 bases left between them. Germline values: CDR1 LGHDT, CDR2 YNNKEL (reference sequence). The CDR3 loop is CANRRVETQYF. For the CDR3, the DNA is TGTGCCAATCGACGGGTGGAGACCCAGTACTTC.

The count of this clone is one. The rearrangement uses TRBV6-2 or TRBV6-3 and TRBJ2-7; 11 bases agree with TRBD1. Trimming took 6 bases from V and 5 from J; bases not matched to a gene: 9. The CDR3 has 15 amino acids. Germline CDR1 and CDR2: MNHEY and SVGEGT. CDR3 sequence reads: CASSLLRDRGDEQYF. DNA of the CDR3: TGTGCCAGCAGCCTCCTACGGGACAGGGGGGACGAGCAGTACTTC.

The V and J genes are TRBV9 and TRBJ2-2, with 7 bases aligning to TRBD1. Germline CDR1 and CDR2: SGDLS and YYNGEE. The CDR3 loop spans 18 amino acids. Trimming at V came to 0 bases and at J to 0 bases, leaving 8 bases not matched to a gene. The CDR3 DNA reads TGTGCCAGCAGCGTAGGACAGGACAGGAAAACGAACACCGGGGAGCTGTTTTTT. This sequence encodes CASSVGQDRKTNTGELFF.

This chain links TRBV5-1 with TRBJ2-7, with D perhaps matching TRBD1 (6 bases). The V end lost 4 bases, the J end lost 1 base, and 9 bases lay between the germline ends. Germline V CDR1 and CDR2: SGHRS, YFSETQ. The CDR3 runs to 13 residues. The CDR3 loop reads CASSPDRSYEQYF. The CDR3 DNA follows: TGCGCCAGCAGCCCCGACAGGTCCTACGAGCAGTACTTC.

V and J are TRBV5-1 and TRBJ2-7; D is possibly TRBD1 (7 bases). This CDR3 contains 15 residues. Trimming pared 5 bases from V and 0 bases from J, leaving 15 bases between. Germline CDR1 is SGHRS and CDR2 is YFSETQ. CDR3 residues: CASRLAGQSSYEQYF. For the CDR3, the DNA is TGCGCCAGCAGACTTGCGGGACAGAGCTCCTACGAGCAGTACTTC.

This rearrangement joins TRBV7-3 to TRBJ2-6; D is possibly TRBD1 (6 bases). Trimming took off 6 bases at V and 0 bases at J, with 18 bases between the two ends. CDR1 and CDR2 from the germline V gene are SGHTA and FQGTGA. CDR3 length equals 18 residues. The CDR3 coding sequence is TGTGCCAGCAGTCCTGTAGCACAGGGTATCTCTGGGGCCAACGTCCTGACTTTC. It yields the protein CASSPVAQGISGANVLTF.

The V gene is TRBV5-1, the J gene TRBJ2-1; 8 bases fit TRBD2. This CDR3 is built from 14 residues. CDR1 and CDR2 (germline): SGHRS, YFSETQ. Losses at the gene ends were 6 bases for V and 7 bases for J; bases not matched to a gene: 9. CDR3 nucleotide sequence: TGCGCCAGCAATCGGGCGGGAGGACTGAATGAGCAGTTCTTC. This sequence encodes CASNRAGGLNEQFF. The variable domain in full, with the rest retrieved from reference TRBV5-1 and TRBJ2-1, is KAGVTQTPRYLIKTRGQQVTLSCSPISGHRSVSWYQQTPGQGLQFLFEYFSETQRNKGNFPGRFSGRQFSNSRSEMNVSTLELGDSALYLCASNRAGGLNEQFFGPGTRLTVL.

This chain joins TRBV19 and TRBJ1-1, with TRBD1 as a possible D gene (5 bases). The germline V gene has CDR1 LNHDA and CDR2 SQIVND (reference sequence). Trimming removed 3 bases from V and 1 base from J, with 18 bases in between. The CDR3 contains 17 residues. CDR3: CASSISGGQGWNTEAFF. The CDR3 bases are TGTGCCAGTAGTATCTCGGGGGGTCAGGGATGGAACACTGAAGCTTTCTTT.

The chain couples TRBV2 to TRBJ1-2, with D possibly matching TRBD1 (5 bases). V was clipped by 0 bases and J by 7 bases, with 15 bases between them. Germline V lookup: CDR1 SNHLY, CDR2 FYNNEI. This CDR3 spans 15 amino acids. CDR3 nucleotides: TGTGCCAGCAGTGAAGCGGAGGGGTTGATCTCTGGCTACACCTTC. This gives the protein CASSEAEGLISGYTF.

This clone has only a few counts. The V call is TRBV7-9, the J call TRBJ1-5, with D uncertain. The germline V and J ends were trimmed by 3 bases and 6 bases, with 6 bases remaining between them. Per the germline V gene, CDR1 is SEHNR and CDR2 is FQNEAQ (reference sequence). The CDR3 length is 12 residues. The CDR3 region has the DNA TGTGCCAGCAGCTTCCTTAGTCAGCCCCAGCATTTT. Translated: CASSFLSQPQHF.

J is TRBJ1-4 and V is TRBV13; D is undetermined. Between the trimmed V and J ends, which lost 5 bases and 4 bases, there was a span of 14 bases. CDR1 is PRHDT and CDR2 is FYEKMQ in the germline V gene (reference sequence). The CDR3 loop spans 15 amino acids. The CDR3 protein is CASSPVDTDNEKLFF. The CDR3 DNA is TGTGCCAGCAGCCCCGTCGACACAGATAATGAAAAACTGTTTTTT. Together with reference TRBV13 and TRBJ1-4, the CDR3 gives the full variable domain: AAGVIQSPRHLIKEKRETATLKCYPIPRHDTVYWYQQGPGQDPQFLISFYEKMQSDKGSIPDRFSAQQFSDYHSELNMSSLELGDSALYFCASSPVDTDNEKLFFGSGTQLSVL.

This clone turned up a few times. The chain couples TRBV5-1 to TRBJ2-1; TRBD2 might be the D (5 bases). Trimming took 2 bases from V and 6 from J, leaving 15 bases between them. Germline V gene lookup returns CDR1 SGHRS and CDR2 YFSETQ. This CDR3 is built from 15 residues. CDR3 DNA sequence: TGCGCCAGCAGCTTAACGTCGGGAAGAGCCAATGAGCAGTTCTTC. Translation: CASSLTSGRANEQFF.

The CDR3: CASRNGGGENSPLHF. CDR3 DNA: TGTGCCAGCAGAAACGGGGGGGGCGAGAATTCACCCCTCCACTTT. The V and J genes are TRBV6-5 and TRBJ1-6; possibly TRBD1 for D (6 bases). Deletions cut 6 bases from V and 7 bases from J, with 16 bases between. Per germline, CDR1 MNHEY and CDR2 SVGAGI. This CDR3 has 15 residues.

The rearrangement uses TRBV2 and TRBJ1-3; 7 nucleotides agree with TRBD1. This CDR3 region has 14 residues. V shed 6 bases and J 0 bases; nucleotides not matched to a gene: 2. The germline CDR1 and CDR2 sequences are SNHLY and FYNNEI. CDR3 nucleotide sequence: TGTGCCAGCAGGGGGGACAGCTCTGGAAACACCATATATTTT. It is translated as CASRGDSSGNTIYF.

The gene calls are TRBV3-1 (or the pseudogene TRBV3-2) and TRBJ2-3; D is uncertain. The ends were cut back, 7 bases at V and 6 bases at J, with 8 bases in the middle. This CDR3 spans 11 amino acids. The germline CDR1 and CDR2 sequences are LGHDT and YNNKEL (reference sequence). CDR3 sequence reads: CASILGDTQYF. The CDR3 region has the DNA TGTGCCAGCATCCTCGGGGATACGCAGTATTTT.

The chain recombines TRBV6-5 with TRBJ1-1; TRBD1 aligns across 9 bases. J was trimmed by 2 bases and V by 5 bases; bases with no gene match: 6. Germline CDR1 and CDR2: MNHEY and SVGAGI. There are 15 residues in the CDR3. CDR3 protein: CASSRGTGGNTEAFF. The CDR3 DNA reads as TGTGCCAGCAGTAGGGGAACAGGGGGCAACACTGAAGCTTTCTTT.

The chain joins TRBV6-1 to TRBJ1-5, with D uncertain. This CDR3 region has 16 residues. Trimming pared 1 base from V and 0 bases from J, leaving 10 bases between. Germline loops: CDR1 MNHNS, CDR2 SASEGT. In DNA form, the CDR3 reads TGTGCCAGCAGTGAAGTAGATGTCGGTAGCAATCAGCCCCAGCATTTT. This codes for CASSEVDVGSNQPQHF.